This T cell receptor beta chain came from a study of T cell repertoires in cytomegalovirus infection. This CDR3 is built from 15 residues. The germline V and J ends were trimmed by 0 bases and 4 bases, with 10 bases remaining between them. Germline V gene lookup returns CDR1 LNHDA and CDR2 SQIVND (reference sequence). With regard to this clonotype: Its matching antigen is unknown.

TCRdb re-analysed the reads in MiXCR, keeping a single row per CDR3 protein. The repertoire holds 900,000 to 950,000 distinct CDR3 sequences, with approximately 33% as singletons. The V and J genes are TRBV19 and TRBJ2-1; D not certain. The receptor comes from a human donor in good health (CMV status not recorded). Some clones in this sample may be carry-over from other donors' samples. The starting material was cultured CD8+ T cells from PBMCs, obtained from culture after CMV antigen stimulation. This CDR3 reads CASSIDPDGYNEQFF. The CDR3 bases are TGTGCCAGTAGTATAGATCCGGACGGATACAATGAGCAGTTCTTC.